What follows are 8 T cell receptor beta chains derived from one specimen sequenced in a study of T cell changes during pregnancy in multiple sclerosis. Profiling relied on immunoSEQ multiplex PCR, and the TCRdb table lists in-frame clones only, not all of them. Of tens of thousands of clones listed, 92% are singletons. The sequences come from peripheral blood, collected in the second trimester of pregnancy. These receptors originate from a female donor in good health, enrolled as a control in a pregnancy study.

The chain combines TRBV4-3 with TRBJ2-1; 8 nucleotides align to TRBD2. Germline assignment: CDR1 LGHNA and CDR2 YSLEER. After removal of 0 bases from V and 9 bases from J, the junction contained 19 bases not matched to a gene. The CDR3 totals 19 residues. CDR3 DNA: TGCGCCAGCAGCCAAGAATTTACTAGCGGACGACCGGAACTTTCTGAGCAGTTCTTC. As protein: CASSQEFTSGRPELSEQFF.

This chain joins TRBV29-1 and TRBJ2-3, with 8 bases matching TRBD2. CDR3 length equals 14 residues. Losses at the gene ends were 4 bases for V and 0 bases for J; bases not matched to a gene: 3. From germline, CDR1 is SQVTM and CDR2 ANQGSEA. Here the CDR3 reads CSVAERGSTDTQYF. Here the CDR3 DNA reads TGCAGCGTTGCGGAGCGGGGGAGCACAGATACGCAGTATTTT.

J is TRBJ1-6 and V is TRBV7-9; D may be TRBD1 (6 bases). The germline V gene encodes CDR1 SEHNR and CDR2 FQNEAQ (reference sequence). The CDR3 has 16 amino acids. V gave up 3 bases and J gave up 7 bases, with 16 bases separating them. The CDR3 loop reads CASSFPATGVNSPLHF. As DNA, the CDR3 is TGTGCCAGCAGCTTCCCCGCGACAGGAGTAAATTCACCCCTCCACTTT.

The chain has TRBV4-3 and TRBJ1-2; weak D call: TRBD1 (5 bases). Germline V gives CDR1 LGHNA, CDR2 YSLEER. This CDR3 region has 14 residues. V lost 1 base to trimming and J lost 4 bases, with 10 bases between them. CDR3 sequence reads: CASSQVGEGYGYTF. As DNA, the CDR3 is TGCGCCAGCAGCCAAGTGGGGGAGGGCTATGGCTACACCTTC.

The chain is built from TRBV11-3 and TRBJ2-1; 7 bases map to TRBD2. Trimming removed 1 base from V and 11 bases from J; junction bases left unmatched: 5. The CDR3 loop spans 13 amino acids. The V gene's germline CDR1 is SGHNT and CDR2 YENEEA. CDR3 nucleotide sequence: TGTGCCAGCAGCTTAGGTCAGGGACTAAAGCAGTTCTTC. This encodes CASSLGQGLKQFF.

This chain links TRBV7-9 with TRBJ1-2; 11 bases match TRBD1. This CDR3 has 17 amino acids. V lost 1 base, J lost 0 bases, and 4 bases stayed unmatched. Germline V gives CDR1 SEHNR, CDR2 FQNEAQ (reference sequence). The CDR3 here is CASSLEGTGGANYGYTF. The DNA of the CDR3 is TGTGCCAGCAGCTTAGAAGGGACAGGGGGTGCTAACTATGGCTACACCTTC.

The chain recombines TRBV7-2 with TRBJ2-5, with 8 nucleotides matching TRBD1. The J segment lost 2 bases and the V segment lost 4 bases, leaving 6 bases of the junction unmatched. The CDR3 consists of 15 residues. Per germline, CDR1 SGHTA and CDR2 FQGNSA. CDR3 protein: CASSWGQADQETQYF. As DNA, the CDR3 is TGTGCCAGCAGCTGGGGACAGGCCGATCAAGAGACCCAGTACTTC. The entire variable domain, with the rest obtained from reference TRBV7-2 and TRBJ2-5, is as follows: GAGVSQSPSNKVTEKGKDVELRCDPISGHTALYWYRQSLGQGLEFLIYFQGNSAPDKSGLPSDRFSAERTGGSVSTLTIQRTQQEDSAVYLCASSWGQADQETQYFGPGTRLLVL.

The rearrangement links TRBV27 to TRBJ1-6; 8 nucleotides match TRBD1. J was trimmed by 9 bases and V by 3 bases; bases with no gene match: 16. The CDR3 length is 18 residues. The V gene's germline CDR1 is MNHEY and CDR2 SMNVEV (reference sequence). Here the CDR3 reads CASSFLRTGQGGRSPLHF. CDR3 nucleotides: TGTGCCAGCAGTTTCCTACGGACCGGACAGGGCGGTCGTTCACCCCTCCACTTT.